The T cell receptor beta chain under discussion was sequenced for a study of early stage breast cancer tumors. About the study: Average read coverage per sample was roughly 9.3-fold.

In this sample, this clone turned up once. Blood replicates held 0.5 ug DNA, tumor or normal breast roughly 1.5 ug, two each. Libraries were prepared by immunoSEQ multiplex PCR; TCRdb keeps only in-frame clonotypes and omits some of them. The table has tens of thousands of clones, 90% to 95% seen once. Germline lookup yields CDR1 LGHNA and CDR2 YNFKEQ. The CDR3 consists of 14 residues. Trimming took 4 bases from V and 8 from J; bases not matched to a gene: 3. The V gene is TRBV4-2, the J gene TRBJ2-1, with 12 bases identical to TRBD1. The sequencing sample was made of blood. This receptor was obtained from a person between 65 and 79 years old with breast cancer. The CDR3 is CASSPRDRGHEQFF. The CDR3 DNA reads TGTGCCAGCAGCCCCCGGGACAGGGGGCATGAGCAGTTCTTC.